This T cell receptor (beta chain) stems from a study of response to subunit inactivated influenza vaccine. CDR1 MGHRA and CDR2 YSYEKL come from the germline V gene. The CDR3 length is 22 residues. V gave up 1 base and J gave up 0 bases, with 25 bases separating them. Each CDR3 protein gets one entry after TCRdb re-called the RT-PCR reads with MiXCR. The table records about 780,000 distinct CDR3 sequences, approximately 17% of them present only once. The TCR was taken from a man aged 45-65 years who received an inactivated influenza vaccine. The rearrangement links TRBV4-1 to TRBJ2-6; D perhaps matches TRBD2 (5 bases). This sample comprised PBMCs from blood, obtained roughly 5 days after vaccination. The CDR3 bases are TGCGCCAGCAGCCAAGTGTTGAAAGGTCTTGCGGGCGGAAGCTCTGGGGCCAACGTCCTGACTTTC. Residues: CASSQVLKGLAGGSSGANVLTF.